This TCR beta chain was sequenced for a study of vaccination effects on CD4 cells after COVID-19. Worth noting for this clone: Its antigen is not known. One end of the junction varies from germline; a read error may be responsible.

Using viral peptide pools, the ViraFEST assay grew out antigen-specific CD4+ T cells prior to sequencing. Following an approximately ten-day culture, CD4+ T cells were purified. Germline assignment: CDR1 SGHRS and CDR2 YFSETQ. CDR3 length equals 15 residues. TCRdb keeps only in-frame clones here, not all; method: immunoSEQ multiplex PCR. The sample holds 9,500 to 13,000 clones, less than 80% seen once. This TCR came from a human donor who received a COVID-19 vaccine. The sequencing here drew on CD4+ T cells from PBMCs cultured with HCoV-229E spike peptides, taken before COVID-19 vaccination. The chain carries TRBV5-1 and TRBJ1-2; 7 bases align to TRBD1. CDR3 nucleotide sequence: TGCGTCAGCAGCCTGCGGACAGGAGCCGCTATCGGCTACACCTTC. This codes for CVSSLRTGAAIGYTF.